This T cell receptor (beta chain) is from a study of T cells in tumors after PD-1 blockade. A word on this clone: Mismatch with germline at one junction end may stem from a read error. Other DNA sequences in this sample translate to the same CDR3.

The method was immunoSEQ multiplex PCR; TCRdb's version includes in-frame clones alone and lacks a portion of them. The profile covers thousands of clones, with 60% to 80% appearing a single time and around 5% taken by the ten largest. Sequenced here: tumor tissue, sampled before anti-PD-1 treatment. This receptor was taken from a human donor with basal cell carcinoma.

The CDR3 reads CASSYSWTVVTGELFF. The CDR3 DNA reads TGCGCCAGCAGTTACTCCTGGACAGTGGTCACCGGGGAGCTGTTTTTT. This chain connects TRBV6-5 to TRBJ2-2; D is possibly TRBD1 (6 bases). The CDR3 spans 16 residues. CDR1 is MNHEY, CDR2 SVGAGI, per germline.